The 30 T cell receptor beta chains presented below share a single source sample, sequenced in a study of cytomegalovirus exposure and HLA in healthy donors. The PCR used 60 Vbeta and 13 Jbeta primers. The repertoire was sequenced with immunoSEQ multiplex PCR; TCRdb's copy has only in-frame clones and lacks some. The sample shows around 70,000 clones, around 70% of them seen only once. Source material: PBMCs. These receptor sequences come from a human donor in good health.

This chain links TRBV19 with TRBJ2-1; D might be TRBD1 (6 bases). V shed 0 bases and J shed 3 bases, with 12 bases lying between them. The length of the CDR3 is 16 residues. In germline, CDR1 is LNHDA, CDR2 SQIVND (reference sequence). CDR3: CASSIDGGRVYNEQFF. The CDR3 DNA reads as TGTGCCAGTAGTATAGATGGGGGCAGGGTCTACAATGAGCAGTTCTTC. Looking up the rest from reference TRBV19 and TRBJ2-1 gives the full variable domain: DGGITQSPKYLFRKEGQNVTLSCEQNLNHDAMYWYRQDPGQGLRLIYYSQIVNDFQKGDIAEGYSVSREKKESFPLTVTSAQKNPTAFYLCASSIDGGRVYNEQFFGPGTRLTVL.

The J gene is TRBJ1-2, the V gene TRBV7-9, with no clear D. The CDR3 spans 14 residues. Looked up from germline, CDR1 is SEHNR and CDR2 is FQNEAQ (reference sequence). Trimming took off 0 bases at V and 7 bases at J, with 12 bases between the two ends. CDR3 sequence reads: CASSLAEGRGGYTF. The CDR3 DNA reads TGTGCCAGCAGCTTAGCAGAAGGACGGGGTGGCTACACCTTC.

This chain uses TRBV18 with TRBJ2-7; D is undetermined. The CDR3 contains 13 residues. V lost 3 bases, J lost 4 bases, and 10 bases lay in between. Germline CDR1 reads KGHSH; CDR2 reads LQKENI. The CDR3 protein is CASSPLDLYEQYF. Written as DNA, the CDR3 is TGTGCCAGCTCACCTCTAGATTTATACGAGCAGTACTTC.

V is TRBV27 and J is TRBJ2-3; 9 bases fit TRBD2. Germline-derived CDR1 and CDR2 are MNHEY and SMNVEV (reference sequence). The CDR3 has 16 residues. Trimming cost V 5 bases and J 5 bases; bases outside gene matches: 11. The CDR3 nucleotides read TGTGCCAGCAGTCGACTTAGCGGGAGCTTCAAAGATACGCAGTATTTT. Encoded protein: CASSRLSGSFKDTQYF.

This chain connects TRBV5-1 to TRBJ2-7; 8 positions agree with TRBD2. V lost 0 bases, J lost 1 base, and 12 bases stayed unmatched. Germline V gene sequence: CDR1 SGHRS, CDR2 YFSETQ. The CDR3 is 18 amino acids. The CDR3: CASSLGDPVSSGSYEQYF. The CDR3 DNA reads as TGCGCCAGCAGCTTGGGCGATCCGGTATCTAGCGGGTCCTACGAGCAGTACTTC. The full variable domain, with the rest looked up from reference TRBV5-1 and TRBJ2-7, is KAGVTQTPRYLIKTRGQQVTLSCSPISGHRSVSWYQQTPGQGLQFLFEYFSETQRNKGNFPGRFSGRQFSNSRSEMNVSTLELGDSALYLCASSLGDPVSSGSYEQYFGPGTRLTVT.

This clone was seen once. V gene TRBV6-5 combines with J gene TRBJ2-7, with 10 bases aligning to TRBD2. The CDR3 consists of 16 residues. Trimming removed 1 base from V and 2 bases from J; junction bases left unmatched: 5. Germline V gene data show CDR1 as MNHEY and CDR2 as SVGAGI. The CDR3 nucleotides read TGTGCCAGCAGTTACTGGGCTAGCGGGAGCCCCTACGAGCAGTACTTC. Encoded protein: CASSYWASGSPYEQYF.

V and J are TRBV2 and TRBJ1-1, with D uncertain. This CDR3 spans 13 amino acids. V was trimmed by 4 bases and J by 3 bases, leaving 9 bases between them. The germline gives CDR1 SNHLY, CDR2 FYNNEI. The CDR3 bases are TGTGCCAGCAGTGTAGTAGAAGACACTGAAGCTTTCTTT. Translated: CASSVVEDTEAFF.

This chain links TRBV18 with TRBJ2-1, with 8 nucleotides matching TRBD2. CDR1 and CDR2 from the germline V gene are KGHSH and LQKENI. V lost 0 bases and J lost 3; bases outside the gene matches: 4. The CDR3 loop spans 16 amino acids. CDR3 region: CASSPPESGSYNEQFF. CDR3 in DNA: TGTGCCAGCTCACCACCGGAAAGCGGGAGCTACAATGAGCAGTTCTTC.

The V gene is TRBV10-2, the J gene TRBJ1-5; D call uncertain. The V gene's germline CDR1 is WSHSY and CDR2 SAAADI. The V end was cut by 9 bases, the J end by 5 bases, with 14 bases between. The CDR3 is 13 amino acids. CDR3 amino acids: CASGPTNYQPQHF. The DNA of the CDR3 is TGCGCCAGTGGACCGACTAACTATCAGCCCCAGCATTTT.

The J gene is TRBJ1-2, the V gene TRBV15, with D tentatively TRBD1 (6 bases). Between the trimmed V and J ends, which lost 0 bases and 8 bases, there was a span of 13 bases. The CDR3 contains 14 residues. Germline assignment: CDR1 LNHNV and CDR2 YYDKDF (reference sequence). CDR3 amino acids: CATSRDRGGQGYTF. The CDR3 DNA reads TGTGCCACCAGCAGAGATCGGGGGGGCCAAGGCTACACCTTC.

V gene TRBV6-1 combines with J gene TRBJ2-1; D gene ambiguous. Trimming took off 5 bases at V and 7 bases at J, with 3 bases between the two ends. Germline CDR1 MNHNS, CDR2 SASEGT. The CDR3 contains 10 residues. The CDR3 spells CASSLNEQFF. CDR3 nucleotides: TGTGCCAGCAGTTTAAATGAGCAGTTCTTC.

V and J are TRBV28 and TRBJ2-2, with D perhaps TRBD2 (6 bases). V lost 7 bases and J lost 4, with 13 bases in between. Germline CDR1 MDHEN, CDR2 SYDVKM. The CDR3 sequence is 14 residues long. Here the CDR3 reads CASTGTPITGELFF. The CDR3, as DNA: TGTGCCAGCACCGGGACTCCTATCACCGGGGAGCTGTTTTTT. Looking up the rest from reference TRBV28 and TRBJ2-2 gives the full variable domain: DVKVTQSSRYLVKRTGEKVFLECVQDMDHENMFWYRQDPGLGLRLIYFSYDVKMKEKGDIPEGYSVSREKKERFSLILESASTNQTSMYLCASTGTPITGELFFGEGSRLTVL.

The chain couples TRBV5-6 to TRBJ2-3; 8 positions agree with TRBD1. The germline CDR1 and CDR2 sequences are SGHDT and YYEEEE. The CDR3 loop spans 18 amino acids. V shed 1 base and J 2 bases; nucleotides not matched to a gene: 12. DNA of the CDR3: TGTGCCAGCAGCTTGTCTTGGGGACAGGTGCGCCTCACAGATACGCAGTATTTT. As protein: CASSLSWGQVRLTDTQYF.

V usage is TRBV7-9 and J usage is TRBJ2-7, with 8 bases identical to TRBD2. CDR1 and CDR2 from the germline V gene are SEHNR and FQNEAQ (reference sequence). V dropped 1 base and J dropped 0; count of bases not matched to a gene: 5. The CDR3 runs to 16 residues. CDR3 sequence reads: CASSLGGGGSSYEQYF. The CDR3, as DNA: TGTGCCAGCAGCTTAGGGGGCGGGGGGAGCTCCTACGAGCAGTACTTC.

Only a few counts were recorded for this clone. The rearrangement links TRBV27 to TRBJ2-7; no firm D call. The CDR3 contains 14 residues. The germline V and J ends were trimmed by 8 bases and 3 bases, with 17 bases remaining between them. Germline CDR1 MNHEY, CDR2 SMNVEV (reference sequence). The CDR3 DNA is TGTGCCAGCTCGTCCCAGCGTAACAACTACGAGCAGTACTTC. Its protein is CASSSQRNNYEQYF.

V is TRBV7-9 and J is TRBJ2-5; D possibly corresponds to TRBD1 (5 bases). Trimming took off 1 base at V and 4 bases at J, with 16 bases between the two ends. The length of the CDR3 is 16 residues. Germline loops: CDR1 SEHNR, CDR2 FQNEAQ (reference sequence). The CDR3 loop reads CASSLEAGRRRETQYF. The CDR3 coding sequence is TGTGCCAGCAGCTTAGAGGCAGGGCGCCGGAGAGAGACCCAGTACTTC. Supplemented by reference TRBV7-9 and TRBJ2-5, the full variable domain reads DTGVSQNPRHKITKRGQNVTFRCDPISEHNRLYWYRQTLGQGPEFLTYFQNEAQLEKSRLLSDRFSAERPKGSFSTLEIQRTEQGDSAMYLCASSLEAGRRRETQYFGPGTRLLVL.

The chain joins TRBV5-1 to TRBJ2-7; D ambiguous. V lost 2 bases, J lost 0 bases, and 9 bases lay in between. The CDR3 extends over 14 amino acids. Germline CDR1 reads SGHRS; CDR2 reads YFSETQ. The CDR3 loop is CASSLNSFSYEQYF. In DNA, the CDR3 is TGCGCCAGCAGCTTAAACTCATTCTCCTACGAGCAGTACTTC.

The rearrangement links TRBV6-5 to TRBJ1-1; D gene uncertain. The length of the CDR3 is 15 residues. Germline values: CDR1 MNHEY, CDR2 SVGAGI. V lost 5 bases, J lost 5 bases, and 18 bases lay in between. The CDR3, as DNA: TGTGCCAGCAGTCCTCGCGGGATCTCGGGGACTGAAGCTTTCTTT. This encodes CASSPRGISGTEAFF.

The CDR3 DNA follows: TGTGCCAGTAGTATCGGGGGAGAAGCTTTCTTT. The encoded protein is CASSIGGEAFF. The gene calls are TRBV19 and TRBJ1-1, with D maybe TRBD1 (5 bases). The CDR3 contains 11 residues. Germline CDR1 is LNHDA and CDR2 is SQIVND (reference sequence). The V end was cut by 3 bases, the J end by 8 bases, with 7 bases between.

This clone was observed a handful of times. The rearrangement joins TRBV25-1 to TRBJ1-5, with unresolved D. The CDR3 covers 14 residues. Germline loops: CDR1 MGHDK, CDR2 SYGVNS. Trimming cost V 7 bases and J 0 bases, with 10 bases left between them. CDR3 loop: CASTPSYSNQPQHF. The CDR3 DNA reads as TGTGCCAGCACCCCCAGTTATAGCAATCAGCCCCAGCATTTT.

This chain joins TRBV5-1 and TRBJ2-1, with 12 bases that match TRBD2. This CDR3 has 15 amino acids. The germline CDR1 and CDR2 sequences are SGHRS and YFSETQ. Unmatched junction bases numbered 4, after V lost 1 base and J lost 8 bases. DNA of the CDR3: TGCGCCAGCAGCTTGTCCCTAGCGGGAGGGGATGAGCAGTTCTTC. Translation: CASSLSLAGGDEQFF.

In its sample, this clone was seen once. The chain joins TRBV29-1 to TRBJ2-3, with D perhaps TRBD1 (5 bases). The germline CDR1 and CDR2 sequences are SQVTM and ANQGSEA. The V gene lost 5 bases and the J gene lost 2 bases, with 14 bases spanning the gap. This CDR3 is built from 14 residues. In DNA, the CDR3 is TGCAGCGTTTACCAGGGTACGAACACAGATACGCAGTATTTT. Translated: CSVYQGTNTDTQYF.

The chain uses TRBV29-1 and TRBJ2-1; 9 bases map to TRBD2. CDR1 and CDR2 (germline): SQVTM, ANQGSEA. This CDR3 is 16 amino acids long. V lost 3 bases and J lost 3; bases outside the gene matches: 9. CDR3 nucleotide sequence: TGCAGCGTTGAGGCTAGCGGGAACTACTACTACAATGAGCAGTTCTTC. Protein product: CSVEASGNYYYNEQFF.

This CDR3 reads CAISESEGIRKTQYF. The CDR3 DNA sequence: TGTGCCATCAGTGAAAGCGAGGGAATCAGGAAGACCCAGTACTTC. The chain has TRBV10-3 and TRBJ2-5; D possibly corresponds to TRBD2 (5 bases). The CDR3 loop spans 15 amino acids. V was cut by 3 bases and J by 6 bases, with 17 bases left in between. Germline values: CDR1 ENHRY, CDR2 SYGVKD.

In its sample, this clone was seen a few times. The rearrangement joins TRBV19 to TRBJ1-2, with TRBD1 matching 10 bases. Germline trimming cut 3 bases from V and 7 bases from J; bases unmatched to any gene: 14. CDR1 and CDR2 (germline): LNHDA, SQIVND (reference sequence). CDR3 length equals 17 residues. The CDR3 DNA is TGTGCCAGTAGTATTCGAGCAACCGGGACAGGGGACCGTGGCTACACCTTC. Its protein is CASSIRATGTGDRGYTF.

This chain's CDR3 is CASSSSTSGRRGNEQFF. CDR3 sequence (DNA): TGCGCCAGCAGCTCTTCGACTAGCGGGAGGCGGGGCAATGAGCAGTTCTTC. V is TRBV5-1 and J is TRBJ2-1; 13 positions match TRBD2. CDR3 length: 17 residues. With 3 bases clipped from V and 6 bases from J, the junction kept 9 bases outside the gene matches. From germline, CDR1 is SGHRS and CDR2 YFSETQ.

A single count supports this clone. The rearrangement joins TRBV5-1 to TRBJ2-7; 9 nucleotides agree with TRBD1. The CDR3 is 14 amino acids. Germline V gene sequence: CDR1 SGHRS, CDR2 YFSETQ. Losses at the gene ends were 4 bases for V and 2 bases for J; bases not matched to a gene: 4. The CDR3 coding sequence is TGCGCCAGCAGCCCCAGGACAGGGGCCTACGAGCAGTACTTC. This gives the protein CASSPRTGAYEQYF.

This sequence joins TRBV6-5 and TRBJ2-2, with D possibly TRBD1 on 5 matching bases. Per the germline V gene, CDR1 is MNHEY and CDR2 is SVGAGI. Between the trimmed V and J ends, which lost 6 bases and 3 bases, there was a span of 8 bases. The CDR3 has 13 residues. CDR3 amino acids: CASSPRDTGELFF. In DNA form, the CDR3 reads TGTGCCAGCAGCCCCAGGGACACCGGGGAGCTGTTTTTT.

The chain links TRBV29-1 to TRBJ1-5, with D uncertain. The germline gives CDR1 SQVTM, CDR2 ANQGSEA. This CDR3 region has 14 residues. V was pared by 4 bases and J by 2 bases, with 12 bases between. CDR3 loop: CSVAEGGGNQPQHF. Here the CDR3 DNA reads TGCAGCGTTGCGGAAGGAGGCGGCAATCAGCCCCAGCATTTT.

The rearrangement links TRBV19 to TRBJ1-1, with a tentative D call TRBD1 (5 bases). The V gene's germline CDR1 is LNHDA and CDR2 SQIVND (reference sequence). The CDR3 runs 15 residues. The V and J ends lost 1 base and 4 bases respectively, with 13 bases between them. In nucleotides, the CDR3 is TGTGCCAGTAGTATAGCTGCGTGGGGCAGCACTGAAGCTTTCTTT. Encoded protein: CASSIAAWGSTEAFF.